The 20 T cell receptor beta chains in this list originate from one sample, sequenced in a study of blood T cell repertoires in COVID-19 (dated by TCRdb to between 2020 and 2021). The library was generated by the immunoSEQ multiplex PCR assay. TCRdb stores this immuneACCESS table with in-frame sequences only. Part of the clones is absent; in the studies checked, under half of the shortfall reflects unresolved V genes, and no reason is known for the rest. Counted in this sample were approximately 200,000 clones; about 87% of them appeared once. Over 3.5% of the sample belongs to the ten largest clones. Sequencing was done on a sample of PBMCs or T cells enriched from blood (not recorded which). The receptors here all came from a woman aged 25 to 39 who had been exposed to COVID-19.

The gene calls are TRBV4-1 and TRBJ1-1; 9 nucleotides line up with TRBD1. CDR3 size: 17 residues. Losses at the gene ends were 4 bases for V and 3 bases for J; bases not matched to a gene: 12. Germline V gives CDR1 MGHRA, CDR2 YSYEKL. The CDR3 nucleotides are TGCGCCAGCAGCCTCCCGAGACAGGGGGGAAAGGACACTGAAGCTTTCTTT. As protein: CASSLPRQGGKDTEAFF.

The CDR3 protein is CASSLQDRGLYEQYF. The CDR3 DNA follows: TGTGCCAGCAGCTTACAGGACAGGGGGCTCTACGAGCAGTACTTC. This sequence joins TRBV11-1 and TRBJ2-7; the match to TRBD1 covers 11 bases. The germline V gene has CDR1 SGHAT and CDR2 FQDESV (reference sequence). The CDR3 contains 15 residues. The V gene end was trimmed by 2 bases and the J gene end by 3 bases; junction bases not matched to a gene: 3.

The chain carries TRBV12-2 and TRBJ2-3; TRBD1 is the table's D call and was not checked against the DNA. TRBV12-2 is tagged as a pseudogene. The CDR3 consists of 17 residues. CDR3 amino acids: CASRLEDRGPSTDTQYF. The CDR3 DNA reads as TGTGCAAGTCGCTTAGAAGACAGGGGTCCAAGCACAGATACGCAGTATTTT.

This clone has only a few counts. The J gene is TRBJ2-1, the V gene TRBV4-1; 13 nucleotides match TRBD2. With 2 bases clipped from V and 4 bases from J, the junction kept 11 bases outside the gene matches. The germline gives CDR1 MGHRA, CDR2 YSYEKL. The CDR3 sequence is 19 residues long. The CDR3 reads CASSQKIFRTSGSYNEQFF. For the CDR3, the DNA is TGCGCCAGCAGCCAAAAGATCTTCCGGACTAGCGGGAGTTACAATGAGCAGTTCTTC.

V is TRBV19 and J is TRBJ2-7, with D perhaps TRBD2 (6 bases). The V end lost 3 bases, the J end lost 0 bases, and 15 bases lay between the germline ends. This CDR3 comprises 16 residues. Germline assignment: CDR1 LNHDA and CDR2 SQIVND (reference sequence). The CDR3 sequence: CASSIGGSHISYEQYF. Here the CDR3 DNA reads TGTGCCAGTAGTATTGGGGGGAGCCACATCTCCTACGAGCAGTACTTC.

The gene calls are TRBV9 and TRBJ2-5; D is uncertain. Trimming left V 0 bases short and J 2 bases short, with 8 bases between. Germline CDR1 SGDLS, CDR2 YYNGEE. CDR3 length: 14 amino acids. The CDR3 bases are TGTGCCAGCAGCGTAGCAAGCTCGCAAGAGACCCAGTACTTC. It translates to CASSVASSQETQYF.

The rearrangement links TRBV2 to TRBJ2-7; TRBD1 matches 9 bases. Unmatched junction bases numbered 5, after V lost 8 bases and J lost 3 bases. The V gene's germline CDR1 is SNHLY and CDR2 FYNNEI. This CDR3 is 13 amino acids long. CDR3 nucleotide sequence: TGTGCCAGCGCCGGACAGGGGCTCTACGAGCAGTACTTC. It codes for CASAGQGLYEQYF.

V usage is TRBV5-1 and J usage is TRBJ1-1; 7 bases fit TRBD1. V dropped 4 bases and J dropped 0; count of bases not matched to a gene: 12. The CDR3 consists of 17 residues. Germline V gene sequence: CDR1 SGHRS, CDR2 YFSETQ. CDR3 amino acids: CASSNLQGMGLNTEAFF. As DNA, the CDR3 is TGCGCCAGCAGCAATCTACAGGGGATGGGTTTGAACACTGAAGCTTTCTTT.

This clone was seen a single time. The V gene is TRBV29-1, the J gene TRBJ1-2; D might be TRBD1 (6 bases). Trimming took 6 bases from V and 2 from J, leaving 19 bases between them. The length of the CDR3 is 15 residues. The germline CDR1 and CDR2 sequences are SQVTM and ANQGSEA. The CDR3 coding sequence is TGCAGCGTGGAGGTCACAGGGTCGTCAAACTATGGCTACACCTTC. Encoded protein: CSVEVTGSSNYGYTF.

This sequence joins TRBV7-9 and TRBJ2-1; 8 nucleotides line up with TRBD2. Trimming took 1 base from V and 5 from J; bases not matched to a gene: 7. This CDR3 is 16 amino acids long. The V gene's germline CDR1 is SEHNR and CDR2 FQNEAQ (reference sequence). CDR3 nucleotide sequence: TGTGCCAGCAGCTTAGATGGTACTAGCGGAAACAATGAGCAGTTCTTC. Protein: CASSLDGTSGNNEQFF. The variable domain in full, completed from reference TRBV7-9 and TRBJ2-1, reads DTGVSQNPRHKITKRGQNVTFRCDPISEHNRLYWYRQTLGQGPEFLTYFQNEAQLEKSRLLSDRFSAERPKGSFSTLEIQRTEQGDSAMYLCASSLDGTSGNNEQFFGPGTRLTVL.

V and J are TRBV5-4 and TRBJ2-5; 11 bases fit TRBD2. This CDR3 has 15 residues. Trimming cost V 0 bases and J 7 bases; bases outside gene matches: 5. Germline assignment: CDR1 SGHNT and CDR2 YYREEE (reference sequence). CDR3 in amino acids: CASSLALAGGGTQYF. In nucleotides, the CDR3 is TGTGCCAGCAGCTTGGCTCTAGCGGGAGGCGGGACCCAGTACTTC.

This clone showed up just a few times. CDR3 DNA: TGTGCCAGCAGTCGACAGGGGGAGACTGAAGCTTTCTTT. This translates into CASSRQGETEAFF. J is TRBJ1-1 and V is TRBV2, with TRBD1 matching over 9 bases. CDR1 and CDR2 (germline): SNHLY, FYNNEI. This CDR3 spans 13 amino acids. Losses at the gene ends were 5 bases for V and 5 bases for J; bases not matched to a gene: 3. Full variable domain (remainder filled in from reference TRBV2 and TRBJ1-1): EPEVTQTPSHQVTQMGQEVILRCVPISNHLYFYWYRQILGQKVEFLVSFYNNEISEKSEIFDDQFSVERPDGSNFTLKIRSTKLEDSAMYFCASSRQGETEAFFGQGTRLTVV.

This chain joins TRBV5-1 and TRBJ1-1; D is possibly TRBD1 (6 bases). V lost 0 bases, J lost 0 bases, and 6 bases lay in between. The CDR3 covers 14 residues. Germline values: CDR1 SGHRS, CDR2 YFSETQ. This chain's CDR3 is CASSLGGLNTEAFF. The CDR3 DNA follows: TGCGCCAGCAGCTTGGGGGGGCTGAACACTGAAGCTTTCTTT.

This clone occurred once. A junction boundary mismatches the germline segment, possibly from a read error. The chain combines TRBV11-2 with TRBJ2-1, with 12 bases identical to TRBD2. CDR1 and CDR2 (germline): SGHAT, FQNNGV. CDR3 length: 16 amino acids. The CDR3 DNA sequence: TGTGCCAGCAACTTAGGGGAGGGACTAGCGGGCAATGAGCAGTTCTTC. As protein: CASNLGEGLAGNEQFF.

The genes are TRBV5-4 and TRBJ1-1, with 7 positions matching TRBD1. V dropped 4 bases and J dropped 3; count of bases not matched to a gene: 6. Germline lookup yields CDR1 SGHNT and CDR2 YYREEE (reference sequence). The CDR3 runs to 14 residues. The CDR3 loop is CASSQQGGHTEAFF. The CDR3 nucleotides are TGTGCCAGCAGCCAGCAAGGGGGCCACACTGAAGCTTTCTTT.

V gene TRBV9 combines with J gene TRBJ2-2; D gene unclear. Germline values: CDR1 SGDLS, CDR2 YYNGEE. The CDR3 has 14 residues. The V end was cut by 0 bases, the J end by 0 bases, with 3 bases between. CDR3 sequence (DNA): TGTGCCAGCAGCGTAGCCTCGAACACCGGGGAGCTGTTTTTT. Its protein is CASSVASNTGELFF. The variable domain in full, with the rest retrieved from reference TRBV9 and TRBJ2-2, is DSGVTQTPKHLITATGQRVTLRCSPRSGDLSVYWYQQSLDQGLQFLIQYYNGEERAKGNILERFSAQQFPDLHSELNLSSLELGDSALYFCASSVASNTGELFFGEGSRLTVL.

This clone was counted a few times. The chain couples TRBV10-3 to TRBJ1-2; D possibly corresponds to TRBD1 (6 bases). Germline lookup yields CDR1 ENHRY and CDR2 SYGVKD. This CDR3 has 14 residues. V lost 7 bases to trimming and J lost 6 bases, with 18 bases between them. In DNA form, the CDR3 reads TGTGCCATCACAAAGGAACAAAACAGGGATGGCTACACCTTC. This encodes CAITKEQNRDGYTF.

The chain combines TRBV12-3 or TRBV12-4 with TRBJ1-5; TRBD1 matches at 8 bases. The CDR3 consists of 13 residues. Unmatched junction bases numbered 5, after V lost 6 bases and J lost 7 bases. CDR3: CASRGQVGQPQHF. The CDR3 nucleotides read TGTGCCAGCAGGGGACAGGTCGGCCAGCCCCAGCATTTT.

V usage is TRBV19 and J usage is TRBJ1-2; TRBD1 is a possible D gene (5 bases). Germline CDR1 reads LNHDA; CDR2 reads SQIVND (reference sequence). The CDR3 has 13 residues. V was shortened by 3 bases and J by 5 bases, with 10 bases between the two germline ends. The CDR3, as DNA: TGTGCCAGTAGTATCGACAGAGGATATGGCTACACCTTC. Translated, it gives CASSIDRGYGYTF. The entire variable domain, with the rest obtained from reference TRBV19 and TRBJ1-2, is as follows: DGGITQSPKYLFRKEGQNVTLSCEQNLNHDAMYWYRQDPGQGLRLIYYSQIVNDFQKGDIAEGYSVSREKKESFPLTVTSAQKNPTAFYLCASSIDRGYGYTFGSGTRLTVV.

The V and J genes are TRBV20-1 and TRBJ2-7, with D unresolved. The CDR3 is made up of 11 amino acids. Germline V gene sequence: CDR1 DFQATT, CDR2 SNEGSKA (reference sequence). V dropped 8 bases and J dropped 6 bases, with 14 bases sitting between them. The chain's CDR3 is CSTEIGSEQYF. The CDR3 DNA reads as TGCAGTACCGAAATTGGTAGCGAGCAGTACTTC.